The clone carrying this T cell receptor beta chain showed up just a few times. TCR beta libraries were built with iRepertoire HTBI primers and Arm-PCR of CDR3 regions. TCRdb re-called the multiplex PCR reads through MiXCR, storing one row per CDR3 protein. The table records about 500,000 distinct CDR3 sequences, 12% of them present only once. V was trimmed by 3 bases and J by 0 bases, leaving 17 bases between them. This CDR3 is 18 amino acids long. Germline CDR1 and CDR2: KGHSH and LQKENI. The data derive from a study of regulatory T cells in long-lasting Graves disease. Time point described: newly diagnosed GD, antithyroid drugs for less than 3 months. Isolated PBMC RNA provided the starting material for the TCR library. These same records also appear under a second study, on T cells in Graves' hyperthyroidism and ophthalmopathy. That work adds: The HTBI set primed first-round TCR CDR3 RT-PCR.

This TCR was recovered from a woman aged 30 to 39 with Graves disease. The chain couples TRBV18 to TRBJ2-2; possibly TRBD1 or TRBD2 for D (5 bases each). Sequencing used peripheral blood mononuclear cells (PBMCs), obtained at new diagnosis, from a patient treated with antithyroid drugs. The CDR3: CASSPLTGLYANTGELFF. The CDR3 DNA is TGTGCCAGCTCACCCTTAACAGGACTGTACGCGAACACCGGGGAGCTGTTTTTT. The whole variable domain, remainder taken from reference TRBV18 and TRBJ2-2, is NAGVMQNPRHLVRRRGQEARLRCSPMKGHSHVYWYRQLPEEGLKFMVYLQKENIIDESGMPKERFSAEFPKEGPSILRIQQVVRGDSAAYFCASSPLTGLYANTGELFFGEGSRLTVL.